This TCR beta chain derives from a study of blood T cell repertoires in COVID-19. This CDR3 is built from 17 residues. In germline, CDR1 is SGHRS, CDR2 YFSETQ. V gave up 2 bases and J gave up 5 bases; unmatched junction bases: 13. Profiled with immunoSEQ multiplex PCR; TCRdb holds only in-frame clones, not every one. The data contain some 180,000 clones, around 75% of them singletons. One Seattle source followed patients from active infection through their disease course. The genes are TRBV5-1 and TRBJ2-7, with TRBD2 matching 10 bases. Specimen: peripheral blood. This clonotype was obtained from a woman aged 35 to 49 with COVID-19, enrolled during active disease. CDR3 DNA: TGCGCCAGCAGCTTAACCGTACTAGCGGGAAGTATTCACGAGCAGTACTTC. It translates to CASSLTVLAGSIHEQYF.